These 9 T cell receptor beta chains share one sample of origin, sequenced in a study of beta chain features in type 1 diabetes. Notes on the study in general: Type 1 diabetes patients had moderately but significantly shorter TCRB CDR3s in all four CD4+ subsets.

Reverse transcription of all isolated RNA meant that expressed TCRB transcripts were sequenced. TCRdb keeps only in-frame clones here, not all; method: immunoSEQ multiplex PCR. The sample consists of 250,000 or so clones, approximately 20% of them appearing once. Their antigens remain unidentified. The source material was naive CD4+ T cells from blood. These receptors were collected from a woman aged 40 to 50 with type 1 diabetes.

In its sample, this clone was seen a few times. The chain couples TRBV4-2 to TRBJ2-3; D is possibly TRBD2 (6 bases). Trimming pared 9 bases from V and 5 bases from J, leaving 21 bases between. CDR1 LGHNA and CDR2 YNFKEQ come from the germline V gene. The CDR3 loop spans 15 amino acids. For the CDR3, the DNA is TGTGCCAGTAATTCCCTAGGCGGGGTAGGAGATACGCAGTATTTT. Translating gives CASNSLGGVGDTQYF.

This clone was observed a handful of times. The V gene is TRBV4-3, the J gene TRBJ1-4; tentatively, D is TRBD1 (5 bases). The germline gives CDR1 LGHNA, CDR2 YSLEER. V lost 4 bases to trimming and J lost 2 bases, with 17 bases between them. The CDR3 length is 17 residues. The CDR3 DNA follows: TGCGCCAGCAGCCCTGGAATAGGGGCGCGGACTAATGAAAAACTGTTTTTT. It specifies CASSPGIGARTNEKLFF.

The chain links TRBV4-2 to TRBJ1-1; 8 nucleotides align to TRBD1. CDR3 length: 14 amino acids. J gave up 5 bases and V 4 bases, and 6 bases lay outside the gene matches. Germline lookup yields CDR1 LGHNA and CDR2 YNFKEQ. The CDR3: CASSPMDRETEAFF. The CDR3 region has the DNA TGTGCCAGCAGCCCAATGGACAGGGAAACTGAAGCTTTCTTT.

This clone was observed a few times. The genes are TRBV5-1 and TRBJ1-4, with D tentatively TRBD1 (5 bases). Trimming shortened V by 0 bases and J by 3 bases, and 9 bases separated the two germline ends. The CDR3 consists of 15 residues. Germline values: CDR1 SGHRS, CDR2 YFSETQ. CDR3 amino acids: CASSLAGGANEKLFF. CDR3 in DNA: TGCGCCAGCAGCTTGGCCGGGGGAGCTAATGAAAAACTGTTTTTT.

The V gene is TRBV5-6, the J gene TRBJ1-2; a weak D match, TRBD1 (6 bases). There are 14 residues in the CDR3. The V and J ends lost 0 bases and 5 bases respectively, with 11 bases between them. Per germline, CDR1 SGHDT and CDR2 YYEEEE. The chain's CDR3 is CASSLEMDRYGYTF. Written as DNA, the CDR3 is TGTGCCAGCAGCTTGGAAATGGACAGATATGGCTACACCTTC.

This CDR3 is CASSWTGDQPQHF. For the CDR3, the DNA is TGTGCCAGCAGCTGGACAGGGGATCAGCCCCAGCATTTT. V gene TRBV7-9 combines with J gene TRBJ1-5, with 9 bases lining up with TRBD1. The CDR3 has 13 residues. Germline CDR1 is SEHNR and CDR2 is FQNEAQ (reference sequence). Trimming at V came to 4 bases and at J to 5 bases, leaving 0 bases not matched to a gene.

This clone was detected only a few times. The chain combines TRBV7-2 with TRBJ2-7; 9 nucleotides align to TRBD2. With V trimmed by 1 base and J by 4 bases, 5 bases remained unmatched. There are 15 residues in the CDR3. The V gene's germline CDR1 is SGHTA and CDR2 FQGNSA. The chain's CDR3 is CASSLVGLAWYEQYF. DNA for the CDR3: TGTGCCAGCAGCTTAGTTGGACTAGCGTGGTACGAGCAGTACTTC. The complete variable domain, with remaining parts taken from reference TRBV7-2 and TRBJ2-7, reads GAGVSQSPSNKVTEKGKDVELRCDPISGHTALYWYRQSLGQGLEFLIYFQGNSAPDKSGLPSDRFSAERTGGSVSTLTIQRTQQEDSAVYLCASSLVGLAWYEQYFGPGTRLTVT.

The chain joins TRBV9 to TRBJ2-3, with D perhaps matching TRBD1 (5 bases). Germline V gives CDR1 SGDLS, CDR2 YYNGEE. The V and J ends lost 0 bases and 4 bases respectively, with 9 bases between them. The CDR3 has 14 residues. The CDR3 region has the DNA TGTGCCAGCAGCGTAGCCAGGGTGGCAGATACGCAGTATTTT. Its protein is CASSVARVADTQYF.

The genes are TRBV18 and TRBJ2-7, with D perhaps matching TRBD1 (6 bases). In germline, CDR1 is KGHSH, CDR2 LQKENI. The CDR3 totals 14 residues. Trimming cost V 3 bases and J 3 bases, with 12 bases left between them. In DNA form, the CDR3 reads TGTGCCAGCTCACCGTTAGGACAGATCTACGAGCAGTACTTC. Amino acid sequence: CASSPLGQIYEQYF.